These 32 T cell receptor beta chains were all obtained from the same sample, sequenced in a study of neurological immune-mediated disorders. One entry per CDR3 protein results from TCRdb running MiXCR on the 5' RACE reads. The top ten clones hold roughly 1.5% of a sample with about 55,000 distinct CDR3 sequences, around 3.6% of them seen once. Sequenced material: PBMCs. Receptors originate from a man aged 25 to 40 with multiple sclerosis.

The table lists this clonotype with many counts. CDR3 sequence reads: CASSQVGSGEQYF. In nucleotides, the CDR3 is TGTGCCAGCAGCCAAGTTGGATCCGGGGAGCAGTACTTC. The chain uses TRBV3-1 and TRBJ2-7; D unresolved. Germline V gives CDR1 LGHDT, CDR2 YNNKEL (reference sequence). V dropped 1 base and J dropped 7 bases, with 11 bases sitting between them. This CDR3 has 13 amino acids.

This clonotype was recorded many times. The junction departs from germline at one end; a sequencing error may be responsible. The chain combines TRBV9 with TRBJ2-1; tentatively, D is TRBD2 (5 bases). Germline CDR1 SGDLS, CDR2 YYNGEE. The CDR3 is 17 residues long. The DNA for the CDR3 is TGTGCCAGCAGCGTAGCTATAGGCGGGCGCACCTACATTGAGCAGTTCTTC. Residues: CASSVAIGGRTYIEQFF.

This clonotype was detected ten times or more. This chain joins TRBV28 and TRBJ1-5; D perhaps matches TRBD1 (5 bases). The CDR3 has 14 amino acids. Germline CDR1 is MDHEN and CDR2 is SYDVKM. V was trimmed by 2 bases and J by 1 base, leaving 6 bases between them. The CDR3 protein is CASSLRDSNQPQHF. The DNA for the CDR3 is TGTGCCAGCAGTTTAAGGGACAGCAATCAGCCCCAGCATTTT.

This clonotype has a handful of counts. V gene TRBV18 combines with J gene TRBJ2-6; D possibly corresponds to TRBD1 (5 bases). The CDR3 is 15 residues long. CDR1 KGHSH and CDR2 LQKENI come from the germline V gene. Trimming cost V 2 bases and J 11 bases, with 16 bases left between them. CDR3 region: CASSPGMGRRDVLTF. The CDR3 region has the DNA TGTGCCAGCTCACCAGGGATGGGGCGCAGGGACGTCCTGACTTTC.

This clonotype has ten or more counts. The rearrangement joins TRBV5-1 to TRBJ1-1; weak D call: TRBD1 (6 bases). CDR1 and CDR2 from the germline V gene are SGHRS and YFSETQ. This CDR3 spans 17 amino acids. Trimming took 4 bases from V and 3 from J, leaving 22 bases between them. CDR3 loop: CASSLPSQGRRYTEAFF. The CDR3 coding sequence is TGCGCCAGCAGCCTACCCTCACAGGGTAGGAGATACACTGAAGCTTTCTTT.

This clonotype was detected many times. CDR3 sequence reads: CSARRMGQGAHEQFF. CDR3 nucleotides: TGCAGTGCTAGGCGCATGGGACAGGGGGCCCATGAGCAGTTCTTC. This chain connects TRBV20-1 to TRBJ2-1; TRBD1 aligns across 12 bases. The CDR3 extends over 15 amino acids. The germline CDR1 and CDR2 sequences are DFQATT and SNEGSKA (reference sequence). After removal of 3 bases from V and 8 bases from J, the junction contained 8 bases not matched to a gene.

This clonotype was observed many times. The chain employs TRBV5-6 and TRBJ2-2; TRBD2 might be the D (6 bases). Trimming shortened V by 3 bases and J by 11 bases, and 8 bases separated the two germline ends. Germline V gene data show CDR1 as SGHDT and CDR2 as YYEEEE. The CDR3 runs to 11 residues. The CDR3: CASSYGLELFF. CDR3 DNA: TGTGCCAGCAGCTACGGACTAGAGCTGTTTTTT.

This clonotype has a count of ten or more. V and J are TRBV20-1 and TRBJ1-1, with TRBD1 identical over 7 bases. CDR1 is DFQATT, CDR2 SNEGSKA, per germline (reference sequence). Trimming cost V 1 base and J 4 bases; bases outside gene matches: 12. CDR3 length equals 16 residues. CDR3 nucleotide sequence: TGCAGTGCTAGAGCTCAGGGGGAGGGCCTGGGCACTGAAGCTTTCTTT. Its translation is CSARAQGEGLGTEAFF.

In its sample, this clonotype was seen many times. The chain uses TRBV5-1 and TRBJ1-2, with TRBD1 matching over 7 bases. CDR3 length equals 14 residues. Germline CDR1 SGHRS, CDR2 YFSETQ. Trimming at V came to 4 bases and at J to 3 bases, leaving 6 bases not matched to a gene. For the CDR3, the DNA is TGCGCCAGCAGCGCCCTAACAGGGGACTATGGCTACACCTTC. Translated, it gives CASSALTGDYGYTF.

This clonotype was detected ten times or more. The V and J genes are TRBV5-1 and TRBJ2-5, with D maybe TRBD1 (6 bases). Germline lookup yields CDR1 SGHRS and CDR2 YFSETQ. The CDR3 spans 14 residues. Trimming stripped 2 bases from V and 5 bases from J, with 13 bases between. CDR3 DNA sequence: TGCGCCAGCAGCTTAACAGGGAATGGGGAGACCCAGTACTTC. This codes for CASSLTGNGETQYF.

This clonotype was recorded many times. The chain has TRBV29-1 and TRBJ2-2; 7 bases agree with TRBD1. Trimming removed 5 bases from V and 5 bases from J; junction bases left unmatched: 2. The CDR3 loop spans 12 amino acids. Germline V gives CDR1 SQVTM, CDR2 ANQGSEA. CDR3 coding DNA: TGCAGCGTTCAGGGGGTGACCGGGGAGCTGTTTTTT. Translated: CSVQGVTGELFF.

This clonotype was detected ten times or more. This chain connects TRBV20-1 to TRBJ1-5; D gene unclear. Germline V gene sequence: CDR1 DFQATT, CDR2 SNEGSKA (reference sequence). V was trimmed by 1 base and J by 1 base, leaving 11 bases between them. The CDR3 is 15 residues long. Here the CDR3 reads CSARGGAVSNQPQHF. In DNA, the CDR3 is TGCAGTGCTAGAGGGGGTGCTGTCAGCAATCAGCCCCAGCATTTT.

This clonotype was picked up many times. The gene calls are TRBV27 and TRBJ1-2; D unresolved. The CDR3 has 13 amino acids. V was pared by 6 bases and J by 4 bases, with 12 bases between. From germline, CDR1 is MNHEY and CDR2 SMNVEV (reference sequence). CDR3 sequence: CASRLDWSYGYTF. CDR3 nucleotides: TGTGCCAGCAGACTGGATTGGAGCTATGGCTACACCTTC.

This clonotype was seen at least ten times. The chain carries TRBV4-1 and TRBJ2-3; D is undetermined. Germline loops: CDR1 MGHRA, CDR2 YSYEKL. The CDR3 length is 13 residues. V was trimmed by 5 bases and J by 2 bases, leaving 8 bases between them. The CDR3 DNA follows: TGCGCCAGCAGCACGGCCCCCACAGATACGCAGTATTTT. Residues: CASSTAPTDTQYF.

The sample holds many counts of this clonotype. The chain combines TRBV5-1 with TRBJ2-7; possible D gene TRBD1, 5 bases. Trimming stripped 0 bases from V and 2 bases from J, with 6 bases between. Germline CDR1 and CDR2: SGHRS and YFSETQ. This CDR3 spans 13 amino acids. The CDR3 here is CASSLDRPYEQYF. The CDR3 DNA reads TGCGCCAGCAGCTTGGACAGGCCCTACGAGCAGTACTTC.

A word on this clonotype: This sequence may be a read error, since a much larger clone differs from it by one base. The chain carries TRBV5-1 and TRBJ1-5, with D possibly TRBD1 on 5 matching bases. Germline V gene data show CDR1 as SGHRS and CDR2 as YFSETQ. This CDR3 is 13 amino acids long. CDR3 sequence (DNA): TGCGCCAGCAGCCAGGGCTTAGGTCAGCCCCAGAATTTT. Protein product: CASSQGLGQPQNF.

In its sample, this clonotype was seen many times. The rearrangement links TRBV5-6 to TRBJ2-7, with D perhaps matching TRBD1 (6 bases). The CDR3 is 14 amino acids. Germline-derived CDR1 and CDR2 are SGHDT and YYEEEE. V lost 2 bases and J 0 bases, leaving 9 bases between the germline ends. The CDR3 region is CASSFQGSSYEQYF. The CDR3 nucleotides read TGTGCCAGCAGCTTTCAGGGGTCCTCCTACGAGCAGTACTTC.

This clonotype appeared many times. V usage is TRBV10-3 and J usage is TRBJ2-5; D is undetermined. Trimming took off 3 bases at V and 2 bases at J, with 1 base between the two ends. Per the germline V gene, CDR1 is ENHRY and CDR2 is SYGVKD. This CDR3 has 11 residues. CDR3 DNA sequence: TGTGCCATCAGTGAACAAGAGACCCAGTACTTC. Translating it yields CAISEQETQYF.

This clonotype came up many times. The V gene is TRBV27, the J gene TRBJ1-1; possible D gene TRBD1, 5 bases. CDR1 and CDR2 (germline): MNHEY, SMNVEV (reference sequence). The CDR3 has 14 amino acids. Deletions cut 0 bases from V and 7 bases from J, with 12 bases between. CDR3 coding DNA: TGTGCCAGCAGTTTATCACCGGGACTCCTTGAAGCTTTCTTT. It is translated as CASSLSPGLLEAFF.

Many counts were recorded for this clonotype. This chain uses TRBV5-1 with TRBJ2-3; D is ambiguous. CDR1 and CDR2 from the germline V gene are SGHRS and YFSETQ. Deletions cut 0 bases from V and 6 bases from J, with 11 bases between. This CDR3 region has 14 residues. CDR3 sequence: CASSLATAVDTQYF. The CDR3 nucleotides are TGCGCCAGCAGCTTGGCGACGGCTGTTGATACGCAGTATTTT.

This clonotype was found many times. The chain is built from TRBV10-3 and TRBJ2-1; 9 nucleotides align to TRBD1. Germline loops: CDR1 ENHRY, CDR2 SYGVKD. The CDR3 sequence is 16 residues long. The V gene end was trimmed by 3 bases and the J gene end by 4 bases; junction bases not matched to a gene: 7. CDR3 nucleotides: TGTGCCATCAGTGACCCCGGGACAGGGATTTACAATGAGCAGTTCTTC. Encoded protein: CAISDPGTGIYNEQFF.

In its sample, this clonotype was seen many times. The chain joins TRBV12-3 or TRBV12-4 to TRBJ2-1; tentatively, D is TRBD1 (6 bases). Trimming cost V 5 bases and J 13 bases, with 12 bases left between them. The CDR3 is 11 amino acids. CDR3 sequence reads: CASSTAGTQFF. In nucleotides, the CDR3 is TGTGCCAGCAGTACCGCCGGGACACAGTTCTTC.

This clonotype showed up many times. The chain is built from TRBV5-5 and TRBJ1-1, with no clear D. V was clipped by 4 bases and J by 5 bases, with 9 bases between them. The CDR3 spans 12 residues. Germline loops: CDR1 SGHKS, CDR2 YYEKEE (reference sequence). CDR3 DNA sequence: TGTGCCAGCAGCCCCACGGTAACTGAAGCTTTCTTT. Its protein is CASSPTVTEAFF.

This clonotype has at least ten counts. CDR3 sequence: CASSYPGGAGNTEAFF. The DNA of the CDR3 is TGTGCCAGCAGTTACCCTGGTGGAGCGGGGAACACTGAAGCTTTCTTT. The chain combines TRBV6-5 with TRBJ1-1; no clear D gene. In germline, CDR1 is MNHEY, CDR2 SVGAGI. Deletions cut 2 bases from V and 1 base from J, with 14 bases between. The CDR3 runs to 16 residues.

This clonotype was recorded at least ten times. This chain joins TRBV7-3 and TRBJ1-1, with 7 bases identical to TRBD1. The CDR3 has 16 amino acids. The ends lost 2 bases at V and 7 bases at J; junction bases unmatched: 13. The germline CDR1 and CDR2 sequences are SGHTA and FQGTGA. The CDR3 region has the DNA TGTGCCAGCAGCTTACTTCCCCAACCCGACAGGGTTGAAGCTTTCTTT. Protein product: CASSLLPQPDRVEAFF.

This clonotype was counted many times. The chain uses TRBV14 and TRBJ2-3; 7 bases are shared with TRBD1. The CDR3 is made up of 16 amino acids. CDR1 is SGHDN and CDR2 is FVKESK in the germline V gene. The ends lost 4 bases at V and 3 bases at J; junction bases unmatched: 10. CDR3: CASSLEVRGPTDTQYF. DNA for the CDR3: TGTGCCAGCAGCCTCGAGGTGAGGGGGCCAACAGATACGCAGTATTTT.

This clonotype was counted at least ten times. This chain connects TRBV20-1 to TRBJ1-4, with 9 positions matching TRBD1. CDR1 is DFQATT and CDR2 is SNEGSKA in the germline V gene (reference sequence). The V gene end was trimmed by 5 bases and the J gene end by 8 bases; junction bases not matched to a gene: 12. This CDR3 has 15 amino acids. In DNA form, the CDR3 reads TGCAGTGCTTTTTCCCCGGGACAGGGTGGCGAAAAACTGTTTTTT. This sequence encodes CSAFSPGQGGEKLFF.

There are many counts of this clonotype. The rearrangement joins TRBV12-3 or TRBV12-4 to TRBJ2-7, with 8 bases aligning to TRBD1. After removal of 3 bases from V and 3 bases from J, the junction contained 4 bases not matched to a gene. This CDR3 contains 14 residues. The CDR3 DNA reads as TGTGCCAGCAGTTTTGCAGGGGGCATCTACGAGCAGTACTTC. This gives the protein CASSFAGGIYEQYF.

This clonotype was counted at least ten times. The CDR3 loop reads CASSPSSEISHGYTF. In nucleotides, the CDR3 is TGCGCCAGCAGCCCGAGCTCGGAGATTTCCCATGGCTACACCTTC. The chain joins TRBV5-1 to TRBJ1-2; D gene unclear. The CDR3 covers 15 residues. Trimming shortened V by 4 bases and J by 6 bases, and 19 bases separated the two germline ends. Germline loops: CDR1 SGHRS, CDR2 YFSETQ.

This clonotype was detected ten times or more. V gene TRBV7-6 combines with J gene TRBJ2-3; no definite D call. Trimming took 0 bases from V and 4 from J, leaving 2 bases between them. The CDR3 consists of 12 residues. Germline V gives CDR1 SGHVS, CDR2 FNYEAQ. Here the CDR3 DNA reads TGTGCCAGCAGCTTAGCACCAGATACGCAGTATTTT. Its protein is CASSLAPDTQYF. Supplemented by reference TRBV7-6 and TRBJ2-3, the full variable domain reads GAGVSQSPRYKVTKRGQDVALRCDPISGHVSLYWYRQALGQGPEFLTYFNYEAQQDKSGLPNDRFSAERPEGSISTLTIQRTEQRDSAMYRCASSLAPDTQYFGPGTRLTVL.

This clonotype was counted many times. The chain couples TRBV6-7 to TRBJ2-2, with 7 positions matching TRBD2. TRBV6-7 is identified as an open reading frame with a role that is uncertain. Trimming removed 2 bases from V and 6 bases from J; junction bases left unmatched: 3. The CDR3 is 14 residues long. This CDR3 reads CASSYVGRAGELFF. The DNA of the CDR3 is TGTGCCAGCAGTTACGTGGGGAGGGCCGGGGAGCTGTTTTTT.

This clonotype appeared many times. The CDR3 here is CASSQGRGGEAFF. The CDR3 DNA is TGCGCCAGCAGCCAAGGTCGGGGGGGCGAGGCTTTCTTT. This chain connects TRBV5-1 to TRBJ1-1, with D tentatively TRBD1 (6 bases). The CDR3 length is 13 residues. In germline, CDR1 is SGHRS, CDR2 YFSETQ. V lost 4 bases to trimming and J lost 11 bases, with 18 bases between them. Full variable domain (missing parts from reference TRBV5-1 and TRBJ1-1): KAGVTQTPRYLIKTRGQQVTLSCSPISGHRSVSWYQQTPGQGLQFLFEYFSETQRNKGNFPGRFSGRQFSNSRSEMNVSTLELGDSALYLCASSQGRGGEAFFGQGTRLTVV.